This TCR beta chain was profiled in a study of blood T cell repertoires in COVID-19. Whole-study context: Collection of acute and convalescent COVID-19 samples took place in the United States, Italy and Spain. T cells, B-cell-depleted T cells, or PBMCs supplied cDNA or gDNA.

Original handling: Reference gene primer amplification yielded estimated nucleated cell counts. The data were produced by immunoSEQ multiplex PCR, yet TCRdb's version contains in-frame clones alone and is incomplete. The V and J calls and clone size are taken from that table; D and trimming were inferred from the DNA. The repertoire has 150,000 to 180,000 clones, roughly 83% of them found once; the top ten carry about 29%. Germline-derived CDR1 and CDR2 are SGHTA and FQGNSA. V gave up 4 bases and J gave up 2 bases; unmatched junction bases: 5. This CDR3 contains 15 residues. The sequenced sample consisted of peripheral blood. This receptor was taken from a woman aged 55-69 years with acute or convalescent COVID-19. The rearrangement uses TRBV7-2 and TRBJ1-5; 7 bases line up with TRBD1. The CDR3 DNA is TGTGCCAGCAGCTCGGGACAGACCCGCAATCAGCCCCAGCATTTT. Translated: CASSSGQTRNQPQHF.